These 7 T cell receptor beta chains came from one sample sequenced in a study of CD8 T cells in ankylosing spondylitis. Antigen specificity for these receptors is unknown. General study points: Blood from ankylosing spondylitis patients appeared to carry a characteristic roughly 8-variant TCR beta motif.

TCRdb called the 5' RACE reads again in MiXCR, with one record for every CDR3 protein. The table has roughly 670,000 distinct CDR3 sequences, about 20% seen once. Sequencing was performed on blood, either unsorted or a sorted T cell fraction (not recorded which). Receptors originate from a male donor with ankylosing spondylitis.

J is TRBJ2-7 and V is TRBV3-1, with D tentatively TRBD1 (5 bases). The germline V gene encodes CDR1 LGHDT and CDR2 YNNKEL (reference sequence). There are 14 residues in the CDR3. The V and J ends lost 7 bases and 5 bases respectively, with 18 bases between them. CDR3 residues: CASTYTAGSNEQYF. CDR3 coding DNA: TGTGCCAGCACCTACACGGCAGGGTCCAACGAGCAGTACTTC.

Only a few counts were recorded for this clonotype. The rearrangement uses TRBV14 and TRBJ2-1, with 10 bases lining up with TRBD2. This CDR3 region has 15 residues. V gave up 4 bases and J gave up 4 bases; unmatched junction bases: 4. Germline V lookup: CDR1 SGHDN, CDR2 FVKESK. CDR3 nucleotides: TGTGCCAGCAGCCGGAGGACTAGCGGTTACAATGAGCAGTTCTTC. Its protein is CASSRRTSGYNEQFF. Filled out from reference TRBV14 and TRBJ2-1, the complete variable domain reads EAGVTQFPSHSVIEKGQTVTLRCDPISGHDNLYWYRRVMGKEIKFLLHFVKESKQDESGMPNNRFLAERTGGTYSTLKVQPAELEDSGVYFCASSRRTSGYNEQFFGPGTRLTVL.

For this clonotype: Compared with germline, one end of the junction differs, possibly owing to a read error. The chain couples TRBV7-8 to TRBJ1-3, with D perhaps TRBD1 (6 bases). The CDR3 has 14 residues. The germline CDR1 and CDR2 sequences are SGHVS and FQNEAQ. DNA of the CDR3: TGTGCCAGCACTCCACAGGGTGTTGGAACCACCATATATTTT. Protein: CASTPQGVGTTIYF. Filled out from reference TRBV7-8 and TRBJ1-3, the complete variable domain reads GAGVSQSPRYKVAKRGQDVALRCDPISGHVSLFWYQQALGQGPEFLTYFQNEAQLDKSGLPSDRFFAERPEGSVSTLKIQRTQQEDSAVYLCASTPQGVGTTIYFGEGSWLTVV.

V usage is TRBV3-1 and J usage is TRBJ2-5, with D possibly being TRBD1 or TRBD2 (5 bases each). The germline CDR1 and CDR2 sequences are LGHDT and YNNKEL (reference sequence). The CDR3 totals 17 residues. V was trimmed by 0 bases and J by 2 bases, leaving 16 bases between them. The CDR3 DNA sequence: TGTGCCAGCAGCCAAGATTTGGGGACCGGCCTTCAAGAGACCCAGTACTTC. Residues: CASSQDLGTGLQETQYF.

This clonotype was detected only a few times. The rearrangement uses TRBV7-8 and TRBJ1-1; tentatively, D is TRBD1 (5 bases). Germline CDR1 reads SGHVS; CDR2 reads FQNEAQ. The CDR3 loop spans 14 amino acids. Trimming cost V 8 bases and J 3 bases, with 16 bases left between them. The CDR3 nucleotides are TGTGCCAGCGCAAAGGGGCTTGTTGACACTGAAGCTTTCTTT. Protein sequence: CASAKGLVDTEAFF.

This chain uses TRBV5-1 with TRBJ1-2, with no clear D. V was pared by 3 bases and J by 0 bases, with 9 bases between. Germline-derived CDR1 and CDR2 are SGHRS and YFSETQ. The CDR3 covers 14 residues. The CDR3 region has the DNA TGCGCCAGCAGCTATTTGGACGCTAACTATGGCTACACCTTC. Its protein is CASSYLDANYGYTF.

In its sample, this clonotype was seen a few times. The genes are TRBV7-9 and TRBJ2-1; 7 bases fit TRBD1. In germline, CDR1 is SEHNR, CDR2 FQNEAQ (reference sequence). CDR3 length: 16 amino acids. The J segment lost 4 bases and the V segment lost 2 bases, leaving 8 bases of the junction unmatched. For the CDR3, the DNA is TGTGCCAGCAGCTTAAGTCTGGGACAGATATACAATGAGCAGTTCTTC. Encoded protein: CASSLSLGQIYNEQFF. The full variable domain, with the rest looked up from reference TRBV7-9 and TRBJ2-1, is DTGVSQNPRHKITKRGQNVTFRCDPISEHNRLYWYRQTLGQGPEFLTYFQNEAQLEKSRLLSDRFSAERPKGSFSTLEIQRTEQGDSAMYLCASSLSLGQIYNEQFFGPGTRLTVL.